The 21 T cell receptor beta chains reported below all come from one sample, sequenced in a study of response to subunit inactivated influenza vaccine. TCRdb called the RT-PCR reads again in MiXCR, with one record for every CDR3 protein. Counted here are about 500,000 distinct CDR3 sequences, about 15% occurring once; the ten biggest clones make up 3%. Sequencing used CD4+ T cells sorted from PBMCs, obtained less than 30 months after vaccination. All receptors derive from a man in his fifties or sixties who received an inactivated influenza vaccine.

The CDR3 loop reads CASSLYNSYEQFF. The DNA of the CDR3 is TGTGCCAGCAGCTTATACAATAGCTATGAGCAGTTCTTC. V and J are TRBV7-2 and TRBJ2-1; no firm D call. Trimming pared 2 bases from V and 8 bases from J, leaving 10 bases between. This CDR3 is built from 13 residues. Germline V gene sequence: CDR1 SGHTA, CDR2 FQGNSA.

Only a few counts were recorded for this clonotype. This sequence joins TRBV7-2 and TRBJ1-2; perhaps TRBD1 as D (5 bases). Germline assignment: CDR1 SGHTA and CDR2 FQGNSA. The CDR3 length is 15 residues. The V end lost 6 bases, the J end lost 8 bases, and 22 bases lay between the germline ends. For the CDR3, the DNA is TGTGCCAGCAGGGTTGAATCGGGACGTAACAGAGGCTACACCTTC. Protein sequence: CASRVESGRNRGYTF.

This chain joins TRBV9 and TRBJ2-1; 9 nucleotides agree with TRBD2. The CDR3 totals 15 residues. The V gene end was trimmed by 3 bases and the J gene end by 4 bases; junction bases not matched to a gene: 5. Germline V gene data show CDR1 as SGDLS and CDR2 as YYNGEE. The CDR3 spells CASSGAGGPYNEQFF. Written as DNA, the CDR3 is TGTGCCAGCAGCGGAGCGGGAGGCCCTTACAATGAGCAGTTCTTC.

This clonotype has a handful of counts. The chain joins TRBV6-2 or TRBV6-3 to TRBJ2-1; 8 bases are a match to TRBD2. Germline V CDR1 and CDR2: MNHEY, SVGEGT. The CDR3 is made up of 13 amino acids. The ends lost 4 bases at V and 15 bases at J; junction bases unmatched: 11. CDR3 sequence: CASSLSSGTSGFF. CDR3 sequence (DNA): TGTGCCAGCAGTTTATCTTCCGGGACTAGTGGGTTCTTC.

This clonotype was detected ten times or more. The rearrangement uses TRBV13 and TRBJ2-7; D may correspond to TRBD1 or TRBD2 (5 bases each). This CDR3 spans 13 amino acids. The V end was cut by 5 bases, the J end by 8 bases, with 16 bases between. CDR1 PRHDT and CDR2 FYEKMQ come from the germline V gene (reference sequence). As DNA, the CDR3 is TGTGCCAGCAGCCACGACAGCGGTTCGCAGCAGTACTTC. Translated: CASSHDSGSQQYF.

This clonotype was detected a few times. V and J are TRBV20-1 and TRBJ2-5; no clear D gene. V lost 6 bases and J 5 bases, leaving 19 bases between the germline ends. There are 14 residues in the CDR3. CDR1 is DFQATT and CDR2 is SNEGSKA in the germline V gene (reference sequence). Here the CDR3 DNA reads TGCAGTGCGAGCCGCGGACCCCCCGGGGAGACCCAGTACTTC. Translation gives CSASRGPPGETQYF.

This clonotype was seen just once. The chain uses TRBV27 and TRBJ2-7; 7 bases agree with TRBD2. The J segment lost 2 bases and the V segment lost 1 base, leaving 5 bases of the junction unmatched. The V gene's germline CDR1 is MNHEY and CDR2 SMNVEV (reference sequence). The CDR3 runs 15 residues. The CDR3 loop is CASSLFRTRAYEQYF. For the CDR3, the DNA is TGTGCCAGCAGTTTATTTCGGACTAGGGCCTACGAGCAGTACTTC.

This clonotype was picked up many times. The chain couples TRBV10-2 to TRBJ2-3; 8 bases are shared with TRBD2. CDR3 size: 14 residues. Germline trimming cut 5 bases from V and 5 bases from J; bases unmatched to any gene: 6. Germline V lookup: CDR1 WSHSY, CDR2 SAAADI. CDR3 in DNA: TGCGCCAGCAGTCGGTTCGGGGGGGTAGATACGCAGTATTTT. It codes for CASSRFGGVDTQYF.

This sequence joins TRBV3-1 and TRBJ2-6; D might be TRBD1 or TRBD2, each matching 5 bases. Per germline, CDR1 LGHDT and CDR2 YNNKEL (reference sequence). The CDR3 sequence is 16 residues long. The V and J ends lost 1 base and 4 bases respectively, with 11 bases between them. CDR3 nucleotides: TGTGCCAGCAGCCAAGGGGGACGGTCGGGGGCCAACGTCCTGACTTTC. It codes for CASSQGGRSGANVLTF.

This chain uses TRBV5-1 with TRBJ2-5; 9 positions match TRBD1. The CDR3 totals 14 residues. V lost 5 bases to trimming and J lost 5 bases; unmatched junction nucleotides: 7. Germline CDR1 and CDR2: SGHRS and YFSETQ. This chain's CDR3 is CASRKTGGPETQYF. Here the CDR3 DNA reads TGCGCCAGCAGAAAGACAGGGGGTCCCGAGACCCAGTACTTC. Variable domain in full (rest from reference TRBV5-1 and TRBJ2-5): KAGVTQTPRYLIKTRGQQVTLSCSPISGHRSVSWYQQTPGQGLQFLFEYFSETQRNKGNFPGRFSGRQFSNSRSEMNVSTLELGDSALYLCASRKTGGPETQYFGPGTRLLVL.

This clonotype has a count of ten or more. This chain uses TRBV11-2 with TRBJ2-3; 9 bases line up with TRBD2. Unmatched junction bases numbered 9, after V lost 2 bases and J lost 6 bases. CDR1 is SGHAT, CDR2 FQNNGV, per germline. The CDR3 totals 16 residues. CDR3 sequence: CASSLRLAEEGDTQYF. CDR3 bases: TGTGCCAGCAGCTTAAGACTAGCGGAAGAAGGGGATACGCAGTATTTT.

The chain has TRBV11-1 and TRBJ2-7; 8 bases fit TRBD1. Germline V lookup: CDR1 SGHAT, CDR2 FQDESV (reference sequence). This CDR3 contains 15 residues. J gave up 6 bases and V 4 bases, and 11 bases lay outside the gene matches. CDR3 amino acids: CASSSRTGSLGEQYF. The CDR3 DNA reads TGTGCCAGCAGCTCACGGACAGGGTCTCTCGGCGAGCAGTACTTC.

This clonotype was counted a few times. The J gene is TRBJ2-1, the V gene TRBV6-5; D gene unclear. The CDR3 has 16 residues. V was shortened by 0 bases and J by 4 bases, with 13 bases between the two germline ends. Germline V gene sequence: CDR1 MNHEY, CDR2 SVGAGI. The CDR3 region has the DNA TGTGCCAGCAGTTACTCTTCCGGCCTAACTTACAATGAGCAGTTCTTC. This sequence encodes CASSYSSGLTYNEQFF.

This rearrangement joins TRBV5-1 to TRBJ2-5; D remains unclear. V was cut by 2 bases and J by 5 bases, with 13 bases left in between. Germline lookup yields CDR1 SGHRS and CDR2 YFSETQ. The CDR3 runs to 14 residues. In DNA form, the CDR3 reads TGCGCCAGCAGCTTACTTCCCGTCCGGGAGACCCAGTACTTC. Residues: CASSLLPVRETQYF.

V usage is TRBV20-1 and J usage is TRBJ2-3, with 7 bases aligning to TRBD1. CDR3 length: 15 amino acids. V dropped 6 bases and J dropped 5; count of bases not matched to a gene: 14. Germline values: CDR1 DFQATT, CDR2 SNEGSKA (reference sequence). CDR3 sequence (DNA): TGCAGTGCCTTAACGACAGGGAAAGGGCAAGATACGCAGTATTTT. It is translated as CSALTTGKGQDTQYF.

This chain joins TRBV11-2 and TRBJ1-1; 7 bases map to TRBD1. The CDR3 has 13 residues. J was trimmed by 4 bases and V by 3 bases; bases with no gene match: 2. Germline V gives CDR1 SGHAT, CDR2 FQNNGV. CDR3 bases: TGTGCCAGCAGCTTGTGGACAGGCACTGAAGCTTTCTTT. Translating it yields CASSLWTGTEAFF.

The chain combines TRBV7-3 with TRBJ2-1; D uncertain. Germline CDR1 is SGHTA and CDR2 is FQGTGA. Trimming shortened V by 0 bases and J by 7 bases, and 10 bases separated the two germline ends. The CDR3 covers 14 residues. The CDR3 protein is CASSLTEGWNEQFF. The CDR3 nucleotides read TGTGCCAGCAGCTTAACGGAAGGGTGGAATGAGCAGTTCTTC.

The J gene is TRBJ2-1, the V gene TRBV5-1; 7 bases align to TRBD1. The CDR3 covers 15 residues. Germline V gives CDR1 SGHRS, CDR2 YFSETQ. The V and J ends lost 6 bases and 6 bases, in that order; junction bases with no gene match: 12. DNA of the CDR3: TGCGCCAGCAACCTAGGATCGACAGGGAGCAATGAGCAGTTCTTC. It codes for CASNLGSTGSNEQFF.

In its sample, this clonotype was seen many times. V usage is TRBV5-1 and J usage is TRBJ2-1; 11 nucleotides agree with TRBD2. The CDR3 sequence is 17 residues long. Germline loops: CDR1 SGHRS, CDR2 YFSETQ. V lost 4 bases, J lost 6 bases, and 12 bases stayed unmatched. In DNA, the CDR3 is TGCGCCAGCAGCCCTTTCCCGACTAGCGGGACGGGCAATGAGCAGTTCTTC. This sequence encodes CASSPFPTSGTGNEQFF.

There are a few counts of this clonotype. The chain is built from TRBV4-3 and TRBJ2-3; TRBD2 matches 7 bases. The junction had 7 bases not matched to a gene; V was cut back by 4 bases and J by 3 bases. Germline CDR1 LGHNA, CDR2 YSLEER. This CDR3 spans 15 amino acids. The CDR3 region has the DNA TGCGCCAGCAGCCGGGGGGGTCTATATACAGATACGCAGTATTTT. This codes for CASSRGGLYTDTQYF.

This clonotype appeared many times. The gene calls are TRBV11-1 and TRBJ2-3; 10 nucleotides match TRBD2. The germline gives CDR1 SGHAT, CDR2 FQDESV (reference sequence). The CDR3 runs 17 residues. Losses at the gene ends were 7 bases for V and 2 bases for J; bases not matched to a gene: 12. The CDR3 is CASNPNSGRKFTDTQYF. CDR3 nucleotide sequence: TGTGCCAGCAACCCAAATAGCGGGAGGAAATTCACAGATACGCAGTATTTT.